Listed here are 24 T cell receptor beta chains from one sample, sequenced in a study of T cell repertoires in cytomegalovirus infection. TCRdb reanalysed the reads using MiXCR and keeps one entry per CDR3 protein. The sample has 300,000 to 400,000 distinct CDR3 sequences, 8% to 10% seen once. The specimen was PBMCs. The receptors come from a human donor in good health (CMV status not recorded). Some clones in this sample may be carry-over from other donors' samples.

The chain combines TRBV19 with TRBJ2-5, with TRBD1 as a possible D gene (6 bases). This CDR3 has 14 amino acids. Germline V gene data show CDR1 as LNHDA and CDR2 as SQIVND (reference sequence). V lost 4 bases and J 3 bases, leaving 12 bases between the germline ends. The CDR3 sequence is CASSTYREKETQYF. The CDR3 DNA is TGTGCCAGTAGTACATACAGGGAAAAAGAGACCCAGTACTTC.

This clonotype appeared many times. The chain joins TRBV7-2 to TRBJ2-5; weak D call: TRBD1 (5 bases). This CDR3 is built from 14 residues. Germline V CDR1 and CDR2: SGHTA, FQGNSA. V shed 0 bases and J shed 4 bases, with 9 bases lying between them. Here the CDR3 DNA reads TGTGCCAGCAGCTTAGCGTGGGGCTCAGAGACCCAGTACTTC. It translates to CASSLAWGSETQYF.

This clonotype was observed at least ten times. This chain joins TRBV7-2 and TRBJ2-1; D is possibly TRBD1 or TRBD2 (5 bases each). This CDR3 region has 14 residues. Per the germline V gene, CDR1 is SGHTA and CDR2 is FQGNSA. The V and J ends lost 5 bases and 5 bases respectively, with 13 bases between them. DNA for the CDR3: TGTGCCAGCAGCCCGGGTGGGGGTAACAATGAGCAGTTCTTC. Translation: CASSPGGGNNEQFF. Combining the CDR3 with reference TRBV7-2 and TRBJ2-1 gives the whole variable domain GAGVSQSPSNKVTEKGKDVELRCDPISGHTALYWYRQSLGQGLEFLIYFQGNSAPDKSGLPSDRFSAERTGGSVSTLTIQRTQQEDSAVYLCASSPGGGNNEQFFGPGTRLTVL.

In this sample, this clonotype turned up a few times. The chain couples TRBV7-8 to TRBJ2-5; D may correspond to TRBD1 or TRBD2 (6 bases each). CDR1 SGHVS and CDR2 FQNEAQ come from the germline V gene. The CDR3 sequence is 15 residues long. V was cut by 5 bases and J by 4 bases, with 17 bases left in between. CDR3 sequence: CASSKGGRLRETQYF. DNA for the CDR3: TGTGCCAGCAGCAAAGGGGGGCGCTTGCGAGAGACCCAGTACTTC.

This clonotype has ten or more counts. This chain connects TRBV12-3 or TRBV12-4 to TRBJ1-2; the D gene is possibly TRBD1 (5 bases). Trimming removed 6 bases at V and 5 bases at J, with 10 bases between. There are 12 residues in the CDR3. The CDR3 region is CASSPSGYGYTF. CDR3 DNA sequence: TGTGCCAGCAGCCCCTCAGGGTATGGCTACACCTTC.

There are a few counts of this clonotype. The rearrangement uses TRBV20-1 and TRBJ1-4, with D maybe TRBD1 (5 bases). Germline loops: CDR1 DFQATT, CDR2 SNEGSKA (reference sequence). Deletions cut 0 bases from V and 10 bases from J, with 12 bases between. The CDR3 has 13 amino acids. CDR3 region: CSAREGTFGKLFF. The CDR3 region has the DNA TGCAGTGCTAGAGAGGGGACTTTCGGAAAACTGTTTTTT.

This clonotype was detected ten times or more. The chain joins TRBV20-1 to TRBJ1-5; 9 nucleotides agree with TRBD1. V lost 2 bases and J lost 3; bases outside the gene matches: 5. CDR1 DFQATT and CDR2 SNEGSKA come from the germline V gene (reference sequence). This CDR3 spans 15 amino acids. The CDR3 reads CSARSTGGSNQPQHF. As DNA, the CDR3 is TGCAGTGCTAGATCCACAGGGGGCTCCAATCAGCCCCAGCATTTT.

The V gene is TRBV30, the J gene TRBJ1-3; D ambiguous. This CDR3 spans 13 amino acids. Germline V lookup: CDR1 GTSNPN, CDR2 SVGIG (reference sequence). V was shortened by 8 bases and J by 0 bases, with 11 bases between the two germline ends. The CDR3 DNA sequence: TGTGCCAGTGGACTGAACTCTGGAAACACCATATATTTT. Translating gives CASGLNSGNTIYF. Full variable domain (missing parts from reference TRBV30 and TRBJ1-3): SQTIHQWPATLVQPVGSPLSLECTVEGTSNPNLYWYRQAAGRGLQLLFYSVGIGQISSEVPQNLSASRPQDRQFILSSKKLLLSDSGFYLCASGLNSGNTIYFGEGSWLTVV.

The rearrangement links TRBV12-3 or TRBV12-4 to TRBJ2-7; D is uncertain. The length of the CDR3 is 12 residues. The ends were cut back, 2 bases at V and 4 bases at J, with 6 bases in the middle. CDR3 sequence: CASSLRRYEQYF. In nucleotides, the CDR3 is TGTGCCAGCAGTTTAAGAAGGTACGAGCAGTACTTC.

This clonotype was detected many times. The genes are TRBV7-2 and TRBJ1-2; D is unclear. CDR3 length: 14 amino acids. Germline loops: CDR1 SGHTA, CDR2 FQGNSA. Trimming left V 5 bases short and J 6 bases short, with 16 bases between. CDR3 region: CASSARLQSHGYTF. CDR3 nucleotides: TGTGCCAGCAGCGCCCGGCTACAGTCCCATGGCTACACCTTC.

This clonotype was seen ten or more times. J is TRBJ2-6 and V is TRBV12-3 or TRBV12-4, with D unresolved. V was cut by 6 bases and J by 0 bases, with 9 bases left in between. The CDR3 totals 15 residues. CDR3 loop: CASRTLSSGANVLTF. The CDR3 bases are TGTGCCAGCAGAACTCTTAGCTCTGGGGCCAACGTCCTGACTTTC.

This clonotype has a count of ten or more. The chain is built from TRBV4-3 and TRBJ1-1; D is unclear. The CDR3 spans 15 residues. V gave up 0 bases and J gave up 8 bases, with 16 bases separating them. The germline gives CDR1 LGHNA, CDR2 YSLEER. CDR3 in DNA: TGCGCCAGCAGCCAAGATCTATCAGGACTCGCAGAAGCTTTCTTT. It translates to CASSQDLSGLAEAFF.

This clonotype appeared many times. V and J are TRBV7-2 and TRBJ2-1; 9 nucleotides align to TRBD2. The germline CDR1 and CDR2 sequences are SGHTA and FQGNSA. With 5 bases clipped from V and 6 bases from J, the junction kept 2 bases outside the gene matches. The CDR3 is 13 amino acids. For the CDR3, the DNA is TGTGCCAGCAGCCGCGGGAGGGCCAATGAGCAGTTCTTC. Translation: CASSRGRANEQFF.

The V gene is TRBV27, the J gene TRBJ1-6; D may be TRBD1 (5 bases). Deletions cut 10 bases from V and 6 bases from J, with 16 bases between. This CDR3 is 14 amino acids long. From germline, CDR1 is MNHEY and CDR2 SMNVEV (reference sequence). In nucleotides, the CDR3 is TGTGCCACCGCCGTTTTGAGGGGTAATTCACCCCTCCACTTT. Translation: CATAVLRGNSPLHF.

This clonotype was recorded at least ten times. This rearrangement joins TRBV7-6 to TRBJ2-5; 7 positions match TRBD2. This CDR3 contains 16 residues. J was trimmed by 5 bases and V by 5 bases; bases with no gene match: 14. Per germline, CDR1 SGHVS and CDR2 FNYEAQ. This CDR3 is CASSLNPSGIGETQYF. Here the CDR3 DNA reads TGTGCCAGCAGCCTAAATCCGAGCGGGATTGGGGAGACCCAGTACTTC. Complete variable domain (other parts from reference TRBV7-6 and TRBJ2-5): GAGVSQSPRYKVTKRGQDVALRCDPISGHVSLYWYRQALGQGPEFLTYFNYEAQQDKSGLPNDRFSAERPEGSISTLTIQRTEQRDSAMYRCASSLNPSGIGETQYFGPGTRLLVL.

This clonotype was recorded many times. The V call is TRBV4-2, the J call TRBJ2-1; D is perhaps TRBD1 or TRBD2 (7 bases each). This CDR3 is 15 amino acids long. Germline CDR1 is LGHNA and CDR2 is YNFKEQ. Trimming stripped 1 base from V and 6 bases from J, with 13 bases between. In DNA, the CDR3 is TGTGCCAGCAGCCAAGTACCCAGGGGGGGCAATGAGCAGTTCTTC. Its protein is CASSQVPRGGNEQFF.

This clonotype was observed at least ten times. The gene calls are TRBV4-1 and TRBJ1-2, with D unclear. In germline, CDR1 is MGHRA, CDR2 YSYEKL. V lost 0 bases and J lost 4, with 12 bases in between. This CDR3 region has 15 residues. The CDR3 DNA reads TGCGCCAGCAGCCAAGAGGAGGGCTCGGGCTATGGCTACACCTTC. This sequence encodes CASSQEEGSGYGYTF.

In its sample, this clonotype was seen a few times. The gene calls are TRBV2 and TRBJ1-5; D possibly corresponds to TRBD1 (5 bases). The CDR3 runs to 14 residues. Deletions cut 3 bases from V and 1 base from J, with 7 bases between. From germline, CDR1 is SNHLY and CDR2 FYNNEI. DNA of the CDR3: TGTGCCAGCAGTGAGGGACCGAGCAATCAGCCCCAGCATTTT. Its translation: CASSEGPSNQPQHF.

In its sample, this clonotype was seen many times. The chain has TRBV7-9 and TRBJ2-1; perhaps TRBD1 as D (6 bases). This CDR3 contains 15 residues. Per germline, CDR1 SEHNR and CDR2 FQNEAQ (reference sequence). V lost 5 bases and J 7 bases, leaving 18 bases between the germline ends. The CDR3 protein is CASSLRTDQENEQFF. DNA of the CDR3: TGTGCCAGCAGCCTCCGGACAGACCAAGAGAATGAGCAGTTCTTC.

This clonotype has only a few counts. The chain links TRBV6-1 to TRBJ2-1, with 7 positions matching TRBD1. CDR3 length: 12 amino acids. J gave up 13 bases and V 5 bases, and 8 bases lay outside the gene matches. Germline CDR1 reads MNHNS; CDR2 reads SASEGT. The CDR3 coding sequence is TGTGCCAGCAGTCAGACCGGGACAGTACAGTTCTTC. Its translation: CASSQTGTVQFF.

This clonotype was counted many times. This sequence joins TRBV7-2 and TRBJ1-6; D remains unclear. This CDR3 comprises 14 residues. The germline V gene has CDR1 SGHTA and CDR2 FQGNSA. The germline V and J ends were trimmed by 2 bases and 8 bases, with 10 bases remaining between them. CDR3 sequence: CASSLIRVDSPLHF. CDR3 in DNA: TGTGCCAGCAGCTTAATAAGGGTGGATTCACCCCTCCACTTT. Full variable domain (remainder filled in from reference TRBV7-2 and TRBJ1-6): GAGVSQSPSNKVTEKGKDVELRCDPISGHTALYWYRQSLGQGLEFLIYFQGNSAPDKSGLPSDRFSAERTGGSVSTLTIQRTQQEDSAVYLCASSLIRVDSPLHFGNGTRLTVT.

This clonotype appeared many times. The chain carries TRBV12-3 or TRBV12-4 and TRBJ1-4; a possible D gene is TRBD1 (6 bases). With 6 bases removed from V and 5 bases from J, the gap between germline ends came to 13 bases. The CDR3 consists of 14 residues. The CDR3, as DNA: TGTGCCAGCAGCCGGACAGCTAACAATGAAAAACTGTTTTTT. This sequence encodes CASSRTANNEKLFF.

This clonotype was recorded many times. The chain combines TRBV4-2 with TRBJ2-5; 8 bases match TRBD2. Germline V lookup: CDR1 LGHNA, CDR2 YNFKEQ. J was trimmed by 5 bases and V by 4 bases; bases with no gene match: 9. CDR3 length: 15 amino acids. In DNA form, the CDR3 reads TGTGCCAGCAGCCCACCCTCGACGGGAGGGGAGACCCAGTACTTC. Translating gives CASSPPSTGGETQYF.

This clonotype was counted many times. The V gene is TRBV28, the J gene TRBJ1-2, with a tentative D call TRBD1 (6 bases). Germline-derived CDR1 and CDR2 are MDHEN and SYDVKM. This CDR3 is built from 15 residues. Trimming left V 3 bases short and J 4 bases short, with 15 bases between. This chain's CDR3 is CASSFGGASVYGYTF. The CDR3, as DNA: TGTGCCAGCAGTTTCGGGGGGGCATCAGTCTATGGCTACACCTTC.